This TCR beta chain was captured by sequencing in a study of blood T cell repertoires in COVID-19. Study information: Material from acute and convalescent COVID-19 was sourced from the United States, Italy and Spain. T cells, B-cell-depleted T cells, or PBMCs provided the cDNA or gDNA that served as material.

As processed by the authors: Researchers report that nucleated cell counts were estimated from reference gene primer amplification. Sequenced by immunoSEQ multiplex PCR; TCRdb stores in-frame clones only, minus some. The V and J calls and clone size come from that table; D and trimming were worked out from the DNA. This table holds 100,000 to 150,000 clones, roughly 80% found once. The CDR3 is made up of 14 amino acids. V lost 3 bases, J lost 8 bases, and 16 bases lay in between. Germline CDR1 reads MNHNS; CDR2 reads SASEGT. The chain carries TRBV6-1 and TRBJ1-2, with D possibly being TRBD1 (5 bases). The material sequenced was peripheral blood. This receptor was taken from a man aged 55 to 70 with acute or convalescent COVID-19. Written as DNA, the CDR3 is TGTGCCAGCAGTGAGACGGCAGGGCTGTTGGGCTACACCTTC. This sequence encodes CASSETAGLLGYTF.